What follows are 25 T cell receptor beta chains derived from one specimen sequenced in a study of blood T cell repertoires in COVID-19. TCRdb keeps only in-frame clones here, not all; method: immunoSEQ multiplex PCR. The repertoire includes 150,000 to 200,000 clones, 89% of them detected once, and about 2.1% sits in the top ten. The specimen was peripheral blood. The source of these receptors is a man between 18 and 29 years old who had recovered from COVID-19.

A remark on this clone: The junction departs from germline at one end; a sequencing error may be responsible. The chain uses TRBV7-9 and TRBJ1-3; weak D call: TRBD1 (5 bases). The CDR3 is 16 residues long. Germline loops: CDR1 SEHNR, CDR2 FQNEAQ (reference sequence). CDR3 protein: CASSPGLAGSVNTIYF. Here the CDR3 DNA reads TGTGCCAGCAGCCCCGGTCTGGCAGGGTCTGTAAACACCATATATTTT.

This sequence joins TRBV7-9 and TRBJ2-7; TRBD2 is a possible D gene (6 bases). The length of the CDR3 is 13 residues. In germline, CDR1 is SEHNR, CDR2 FQNEAQ (reference sequence). Here the CDR3 DNA reads TGTGCATGCGGGACGGGGAACCACTACGAGCAGTACTTC. It codes for CACGTGNHYEQYF.

CDR3 sequence (DNA): TGCGCCAACACACTCCAGGGCCCGGAGATCTATGGCTACACCTTC. Its protein is CANTLQGPEIYGYTF. The V gene is TRBV23-1, the J gene TRBJ1-2, with D possibly TRBD1 on 5 matching bases. TRBV23-1 qualifies as an ORF whose function is uncertain. V shed 10 bases and J shed 4 bases, with 22 bases lying between them. The CDR3 has 15 amino acids.

V is TRBV15 and J is TRBJ1-2; D gene unclear. CDR1 and CDR2 (germline): LNHNV, YYDKDF (reference sequence). The germline V and J ends were trimmed by 6 bases and 8 bases, with 13 bases remaining between them. The CDR3 is 12 amino acids. CDR3 amino acids: CATRPGMGGYTF. As DNA, the CDR3 is TGTGCCACCAGGCCCGGGATGGGAGGCTACACCTTC.

The chain couples TRBV10-1 to TRBJ2-5; possible D gene TRBD1, 5 bases. CDR1 and CDR2 from the germline V gene are WNHNN and SYGVQD (reference sequence). The CDR3 has 13 residues. Deletions cut 4 bases from V and 5 bases from J, with 11 bases between. The CDR3 region is CASSVFAGETQYF. The CDR3 DNA reads TGCGCCAGCAGTGTCTTCGCAGGGGAGACCCAGTACTTC.

The chain links TRBV2 to TRBJ2-7, with 7 bases fitting TRBD2. Germline values: CDR1 SNHLY, CDR2 FYNNEI. The CDR3 loop spans 15 amino acids. The ends lost 8 bases at V and 5 bases at J; junction bases unmatched: 15. In DNA, the CDR3 is TGTGCCAGCGAACCCTCCCCGGGAGGCAGGAACGAGCAGTACTTC. Protein sequence: CASEPSPGGRNEQYF.

The chain combines TRBV28 with TRBJ2-3; D perhaps matches TRBD2 (6 bases). The CDR3 runs 14 residues. Germline CDR1 and CDR2: MDHEN and SYDVKM. Trimming cost V 2 bases and J 7 bases, with 13 bases left between them. CDR3 protein: CASSLGLATYTQYF. The CDR3 nucleotides are TGTGCCAGCAGTTTAGGGCTAGCGACCTATACGCAGTATTTT.

The gene calls are TRBV30 and TRBJ2-2, with 8 bases identical to TRBD1. This CDR3 contains 14 residues. Germline CDR1 is GTSNPN and CDR2 is SVGIG (reference sequence). With 4 bases clipped from V and 4 bases from J, the junction kept 5 bases outside the gene matches. This CDR3 is CAWNSGTGTGELFF. DNA for the CDR3: TGTGCCTGGAATTCCGGGACAGGCACCGGGGAGCTGTTTTTT.

The gene calls are TRBV30 and TRBJ1-2; TRBD1 is a possible D gene (5 bases). V was pared by 8 bases and J by 5 bases, with 12 bases between. This CDR3 comprises 11 residues. Germline CDR1 and CDR2: GTSNPN and SVGIG (reference sequence). The CDR3 region is CARSQDYGYTF. CDR3 nucleotides: TGTGCCAGGTCACAGGATTATGGCTACACCTTC.

The chain combines TRBV24-1 with TRBJ2-7; TRBD2 agrees at 7 bases. In germline, CDR1 is KGHDR, CDR2 SFDVKD. CDR3 length: 14 residues. The junction had 7 bases not matched to a gene; V was cut back by 4 bases and J by 5 bases. The CDR3 sequence is CATSDRSTSDEQYF. CDR3 in DNA: TGTGCCACCAGTGACCGATCCACTAGCGACGAGCAGTACTTC.

The CDR3 coding sequence is TGTGCCAGCTCACCCCCAGGACAGGGATCGGGAGAGCAGTACTTC. This gives the protein CASSPPGQGSGEQYF. The gene calls are TRBV18 and TRBJ2-7; 8 bases align to TRBD1. CDR1 KGHSH and CDR2 LQKENI come from the germline V gene. Germline trimming cut 3 bases from V and 7 bases from J; bases unmatched to any gene: 11. The CDR3 runs to 15 residues.

The J gene is TRBJ2-1, the V gene TRBV6-2 or TRBV6-3; D is unresolved. There are 12 residues in the CDR3. CDR1 is MNHEY, CDR2 SVGEGT, per germline. V shed 2 bases and J shed 6 bases, with 5 bases lying between them. CDR3 DNA: TGTGCCAGCAGTTACACAGCCAATGAGCAGTTCTTC. The encoded protein is CASSYTANEQFF.

The chain carries TRBV18 and TRBJ1-5; D remains ambiguous. This CDR3 is 15 amino acids long. Germline V gene lookup returns CDR1 KGHSH and CDR2 LQKENI. V was pared by 5 bases and J by 7 bases, with 18 bases between. The CDR3: CASSSQTAGEQPQHF. CDR3 in DNA: TGTGCCAGCTCATCACAGACGGCGGGCGAGCAGCCCCAGCATTTT.

This chain's CDR3 is CASSNTTSGITYEQYF. The CDR3 DNA reads TGTGCCAGCAGCAATACGACTAGCGGGATAACCTACGAGCAGTACTTC. The J gene is TRBJ2-7, the V gene TRBV21-1; the D segment call TRBD2 is taken from the table without a DNA check. TRBV21-1 is classified as a pseudogene. This CDR3 is built from 16 residues.

This clone was counted once. The chain employs TRBV19 and TRBJ1-3; D ambiguous. Germline V gives CDR1 LNHDA, CDR2 SQIVND (reference sequence). The germline V and J ends were trimmed by 7 bases and 2 bases, with 12 bases remaining between them. There are 14 residues in the CDR3. In DNA, the CDR3 is TGTGCCAGTACCTCCGTAGACACTGGAAACACCATATATTTT. It specifies CASTSVDTGNTIYF.

The chain combines TRBV29-1 with TRBJ2-7; 12 bases are a match to TRBD2. The CDR3 sequence is 15 residues long. CDR1 and CDR2 from the germline V gene are SQVTM and ANQGSEA. The V segment lost 0 bases and the J segment 4 bases; nucleotides outside the gene matches: 4. The CDR3 is CSVEDLGLAGYEQYF. The DNA for the CDR3 is TGCAGCGTTGAAGATCTAGGACTAGCGGGGTACGAGCAGTACTTC.

V gene TRBV27 combines with J gene TRBJ2-3, with 12 bases fitting TRBD1. There are 15 residues in the CDR3. The germline V gene encodes CDR1 MNHEY and CDR2 SMNVEV (reference sequence). Unmatched junction bases numbered 6, after V lost 5 bases and J lost 6 bases. In DNA form, the CDR3 reads TGTGCCAGCAGTGTGGGACAGGGGGCAGTGGATACGCAGTATTTT. It encodes CASSVGQGAVDTQYF.

The chain recombines TRBV5-4 with TRBJ2-7; TRBD1 aligns across 12 bases. This CDR3 has 16 residues. The V segment lost 1 base and the J segment 7 bases; nucleotides outside the gene matches: 9. Germline-derived CDR1 and CDR2 are SGHNT and YYREEE (reference sequence). Here the CDR3 reads CASSLRLGDRGREQYF. The CDR3 DNA reads TGTGCCAGCAGCTTGCGCTTAGGGGACAGGGGGCGAGAGCAGTACTTC. Based on the CDR3 plus reference TRBV5-4 and TRBJ2-7, the full variable domain is ETGVTQSPTHLIKTRGQQVTLRCSSQSGHNTVSWYQQALGQGPQFIFQYYREEENGRGNFPPRFSGLQFPNYSSELNVNALELDDSALYLCASSLRLGDRGREQYFGPGTRLTVT.

The CDR3: CASSYSSEAGKKFF. The CDR3 nucleotides are TGTGCCAGCAGTTACTCGAGCGAGGCAGGGAAGAAGTTCTTC. The genes are TRBV6-6 and TRBJ2-1; D may be TRBD1 (5 bases). V shed 0 bases and J shed 14 bases, with 17 bases lying between them. Germline-derived CDR1 and CDR2 are MNHNY and SVGAGI (reference sequence). The CDR3 totals 14 residues.

This CDR3 reads CAWKQGGTEAFF. For the CDR3, the DNA is TGTGCCTGGAAGCAGGGTGGTACTGAAGCTTTCTTT. J is TRBJ1-1 and V is TRBV30; tentatively, D is TRBD1 (5 bases). The germline V gene encodes CDR1 GTSNPN and CDR2 SVGIG (reference sequence). This CDR3 is built from 12 residues. Trimming stripped 4 bases from V and 5 bases from J, with 11 bases between.

The chain uses TRBV5-4 and TRBJ2-5, with 11 bases that match TRBD1. This CDR3 contains 16 residues. Losses at the gene ends were 4 bases for V and 5 bases for J; bases not matched to a gene: 10. From germline, CDR1 is SGHNT and CDR2 YYREEE (reference sequence). The DNA of the CDR3 is TGTGCCAGCAGCCCGGGATGGACAGGGGGCGTGGAGACCCAGTACTTC. Translating gives CASSPGWTGGVETQYF.

The genes are TRBV5-4 and TRBJ1-2; D may be TRBD1 (6 bases). V was clipped by 7 bases and J by 5 bases, with 18 bases between them. The CDR3 has 14 residues. CDR1 is SGHNT and CDR2 is YYREEE in the germline V gene (reference sequence). The chain's CDR3 is CASAPGAAVYGYTF. In DNA form, the CDR3 reads TGTGCCAGCGCCCCAGGGGCGGCTGTATATGGCTACACCTTC. Drawing the rest from reference TRBV5-4 and TRBJ1-2, the complete variable domain is ETGVTQSPTHLIKTRGQQVTLRCSSQSGHNTVSWYQQALGQGPQFIFQYYREEENGRGNFPPRFSGLQFPNYSSELNVNALELDDSALYLCASAPGAAVYGYTFGSGTRLTVV.

Written as DNA, the CDR3 is TGTGCCAGCAGCCGGACTAGACGAGAGACCCAGTACTTC. Its translation: CASSRTRRETQYF. J is TRBJ2-5 and V is TRBV6-2 or TRBV6-3, with 7 bases lining up with TRBD2. CDR1 is MNHEY, CDR2 SVGEGT, per germline. The CDR3 has 13 residues. Trimming took 6 bases from V and 4 from J; bases not matched to a gene: 5.

The rearrangement joins TRBV7-2 to TRBJ2-3; D possibly corresponds to TRBD2 (6 bases). CDR3 size: 17 residues. Trimming left V 5 bases short and J 2 bases short, with 20 bases between. The germline CDR1 and CDR2 sequences are SGHTA and FQGNSA. DNA of the CDR3: TGTGCCAGCAGCCCAACCTTGGTCGGGAGTGTCACAGATACGCAGTATTTT. This gives the protein CASSPTLVGSVTDTQYF.

The chain uses TRBV7-2 and TRBJ2-5, with TRBD2 matching 10 bases. This CDR3 comprises 13 residues. Germline loops: CDR1 SGHTA, CDR2 FQGNSA. After removal of 11 bases from V and 2 bases from J, the junction contained 5 bases not matched to a gene. CDR3 in amino acids: CAELAGRQETQYF. The CDR3 region has the DNA TGTGCCGAACTAGCGGGAAGGCAAGAGACCCAGTACTTC.